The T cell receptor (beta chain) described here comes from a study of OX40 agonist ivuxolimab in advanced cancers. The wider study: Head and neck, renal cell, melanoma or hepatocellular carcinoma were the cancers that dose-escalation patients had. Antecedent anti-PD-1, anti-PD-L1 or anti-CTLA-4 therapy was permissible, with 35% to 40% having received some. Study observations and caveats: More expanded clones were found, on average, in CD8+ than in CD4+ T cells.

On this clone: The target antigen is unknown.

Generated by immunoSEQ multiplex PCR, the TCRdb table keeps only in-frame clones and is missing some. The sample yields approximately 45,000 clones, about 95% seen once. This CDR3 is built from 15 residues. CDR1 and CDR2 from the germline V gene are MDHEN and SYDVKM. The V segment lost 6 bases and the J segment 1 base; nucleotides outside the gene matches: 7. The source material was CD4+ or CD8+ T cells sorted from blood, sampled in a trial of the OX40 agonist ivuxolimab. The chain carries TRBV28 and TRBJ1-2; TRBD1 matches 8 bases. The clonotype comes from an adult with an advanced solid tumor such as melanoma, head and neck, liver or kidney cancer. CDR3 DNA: TGTGCCAGCAGCCAAGACAGGGGCCATAACTATGGCTACACCTTC. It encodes CASSQDRGHNYGYTF.